These 2 T cell receptor beta chains originate from one sample sequenced in a study of blood T cell repertoires in COVID-19. Repertoires were generated with immunoSEQ multiplex PCR, while TCRdb's copy carries only in-frame clones and drops some. This table has about 230,000 clones, about nine tenths appearing once. The sequenced material came from peripheral blood. The source of these receptors is a man aged 50 or older with COVID-19, enrolled during active disease.

V is TRBV12-3 or TRBV12-4 and J is TRBJ2-1; D gene unclear. Trimming removed 2 bases from V and 5 bases from J, with 4 bases in between. This CDR3 has 12 amino acids. The CDR3: CASSLINNEQFF. CDR3 nucleotide sequence: TGTGCCAGCAGTTTAATAAACAATGAGCAGTTCTTC.

CDR3 bases: TGTGCCAGCAGCTTGACTACCAACTACAATGAGCAGTTCTTC. Encoded protein: CASSLTTNYNEQFF. The V and J genes are TRBV7-2 and TRBJ2-1, with D possibly matching TRBD2 (5 bases). V lost 3 bases, J lost 3 bases, and 9 bases lay in between. This CDR3 contains 14 residues. Germline-derived CDR1 and CDR2 are SGHTA and FQGNSA.